This T cell receptor (beta chain) derives from a study of cytomegalovirus exposure and HLA in healthy donors. This CDR3 contains 14 residues. The germline gives CDR1 SGHTA, CDR2 FQGTGA. The table came from immunoSEQ multiplex PCR; TCRdb's copy has only in-frame clones and leaves some out. Seen here are some 170,000 clones, more than 75% observed once, and the top ten hold under 3.5%. The study's findings and limits: A few of the chains that were CMV-associated were confirmed in vitro to be specific for CMV antigens. According to reports, the classifier identified cytomegalovirus status with high specificity and sensitivity.

A note on this clone: Antigen specificity is unknown. Germline is not matched at one junction end, which may reflect a read error.

The specimen sequenced was PBMCs. The TCR sequence derives from a young man in good health and CMV-seropositive. The chain joins TRBV7-3 to TRBJ2-7; 10 bases map to TRBD2. The CDR3, as DNA: TGTGCCAGCAGCCCCCTAGCGGGGGATCTCATCCGGGGATTC. It translates to CASSPLAGDLIRGF.